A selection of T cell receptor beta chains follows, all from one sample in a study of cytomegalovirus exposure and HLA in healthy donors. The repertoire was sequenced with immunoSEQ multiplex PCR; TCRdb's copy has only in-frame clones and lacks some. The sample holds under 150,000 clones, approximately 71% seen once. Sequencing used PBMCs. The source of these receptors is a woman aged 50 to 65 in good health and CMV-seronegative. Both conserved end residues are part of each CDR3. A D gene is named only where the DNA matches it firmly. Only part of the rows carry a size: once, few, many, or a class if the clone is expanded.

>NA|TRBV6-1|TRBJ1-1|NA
CASSVDTWTEAFF
TGTGCCAGCAGCGTAGATACGTGGACTGAAGCTTTCTTT
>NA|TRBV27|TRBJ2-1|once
CASSSSSGLQEQFF
TGTGCCAGCAGTTCGTCCTCAGGGCTCCAGGAGCAGTTCTTC
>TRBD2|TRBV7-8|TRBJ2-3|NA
CASIPGGAVDTQYF
TGTGCCAGCATACCGGGGGGGGCGGTGGATACGCAGTATTTT
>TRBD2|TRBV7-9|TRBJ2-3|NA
CASSFRGGLDTQYF
TGTGCCAGCAGCTTCCGGGGGGGCCTAGATACGCAGTATTTT
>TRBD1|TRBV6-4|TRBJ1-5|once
CASRYTGQARRCVEPQHF
TGTGCCAGCCGGTATACGGGACAGGCCAGGCGGTGCGTGGAGCCCCAGCATTTT
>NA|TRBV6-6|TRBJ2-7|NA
CASSYGSGREQYF
TGTGCCAGCAGTTACGGGTCAGGGCGCGAGCAGTACTTC
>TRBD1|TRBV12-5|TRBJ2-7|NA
CASGSGQGHSYEQYF
TGTGCTAGTGGATCGGGACAGGGGCATTCCTACGAGCAGTACTTC
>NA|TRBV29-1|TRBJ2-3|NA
CSVGTPPTDTQYF
TGCAGCGTTGGGACTCCCCCCACAGATACGCAGTATTTT
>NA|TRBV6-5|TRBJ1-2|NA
CASSSLPPDNYGYTF
TGTGCCAGCAGTTCCCTCCCCCCGGATAACTACGGCTACACCTTC
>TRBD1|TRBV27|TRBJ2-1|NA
CASSTWTGVNEQFF
TGTGCCAGCAGTACCTGGACAGGGGTCAATGAGCAGTTCTTC
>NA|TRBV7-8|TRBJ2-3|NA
CASSSWGGPSTDTQYF
TGTGCCAGCAGCTCCTGGGGGGGCCCGAGCACAGATACGCAGTATTTT
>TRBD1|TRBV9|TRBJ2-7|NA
CASSEGQTSEQYF
TGTGCCAGCAGCGAGGGACAGACAAGCGAGCAGTACTTC
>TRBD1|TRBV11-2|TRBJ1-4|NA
CASSFGTGVEKLFF
TGTGCCAGCAGCTTTGGGACAGGGGTAGAAAAACTGTTTTTT
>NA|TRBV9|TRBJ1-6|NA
CASSVDPDFNSPLHF
TGTGCCAGCAGCGTAGACCCAGACTTCAATTCACCCCTCCACTTT
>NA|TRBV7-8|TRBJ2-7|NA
CATGDYEQYF
TGTGCCACGGGGGACTACGAGCAGTACTTC
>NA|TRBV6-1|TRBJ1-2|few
CASTGVLRYGYTF
TGTGCCAGCACGGGAGTTCTTCGCTATGGCTACACCTTC
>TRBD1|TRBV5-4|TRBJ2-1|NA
CASRADRGPGDNEQFF
TGTGCCAGCAGGGCGGACAGGGGTCCGGGAGACAATGAGCAGTTCTTC
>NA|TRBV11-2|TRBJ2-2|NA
CASSEARVMGGELFF
TGTGCCAGCAGCGAAGCCAGGGTAATGGGCGGGGAGCTGTTTTTT
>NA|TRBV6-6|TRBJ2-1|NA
CASSYSMGGGNNEQFF
TGTGCCAGCAGTTACTCGATGGGGGGGGGCAACAATGAGCAGTTCTTC
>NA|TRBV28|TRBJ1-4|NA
CASSLIHVDSNEKLFF
TGTGCCAGCAGTTTAATCCATGTGGACAGTAATGAAAAACTGTTTTTT
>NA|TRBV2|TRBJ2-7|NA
CASGGMGYEQYF
TGTGCCAGCGGGGGGATGGGCTACGAGCAGTACTTC
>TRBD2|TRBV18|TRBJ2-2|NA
CASSESGGTNTGELFF
TGTGCCAGCTCCGAGAGCGGGGGGACGAACACCGGGGAGCTGTTTTTT
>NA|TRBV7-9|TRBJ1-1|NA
CASSLSGGFEAFF
TGTGCCAGCAGCTTAAGTGGAGGGTTTGAAGCTTTCTTT
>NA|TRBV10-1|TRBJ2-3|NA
CASSDPNLEGTDTQYF
TGCGCCAGCAGTGACCCAAATCTAGAGGGTACAGATACGCAGTATTTT
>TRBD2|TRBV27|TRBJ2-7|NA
CASSGLAGGLSYEQYF
TGTGCCAGCAGTGGACTAGCGGGGGGCCTTTCCTACGAGCAGTACTTC
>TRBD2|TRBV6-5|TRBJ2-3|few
CVTGGGGTDTQYF
TGTGTCACGGGCGGGGGGGGCACAGATACGCAGTATTTT
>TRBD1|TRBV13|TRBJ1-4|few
CASSLSGGSEKLFF
TGTGCCAGCAGCCTATCAGGGGGTAGTGAAAAACTGTTTTTT
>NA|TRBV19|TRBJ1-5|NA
CASSIQMVQPQHF
TGTGCCAGTAGTATTCAGATGGTTCAGCCCCAGCATTTT
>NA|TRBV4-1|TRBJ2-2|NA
CASSQDLLGARVSGELFF
TGCGCCAGCAGCCAAGATTTGTTGGGGGCGAGGGTTTCCGGGGAGCTGTTTTTT
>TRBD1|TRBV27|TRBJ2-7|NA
CASSFGTDYEQYF
TGTGCCAGCAGTTTCGGGACAGACTACGAGCAGTACTTC